The 20 T cell receptor beta chains below all came from one sample that was sequenced in a study of cytomegalovirus exposure and HLA in healthy donors (dated by TCRdb to 2017 to 2019). To prepare the library, the immunoSEQ multiplex PCR assay was applied. For the multiplex PCR, a mixture combining 60 forward primers for TCR Vbeta segments and 13 reverse primers for TCR Jbeta segments was used. Imported from immuneACCESS, the table was reduced by TCRdb to in-frame sequences with V and J called. These copies leave out some clones; in studies compared against another copy, an unresolved V gene accounts for under half, and the cause of the remainder is not known. The sample includes around 150,000 clones, with about three quarters observed a single time. The ten most abundant clones make up roughly an eighth of the sample. The specimen was PBMCs. The source is a man aged 45-60 years in good health and CMV-seropositive.

This clone has more than one count but fewer than ten. The rearrangement joins TRBV6-1 to TRBJ2-3, with TRBD2 matching over 11 bases. With 4 bases clipped from V and 3 bases from J, the junction kept 3 bases outside the gene matches. The CDR3 is made up of 15 amino acids. Germline assignment: CDR1 MNHNS and CDR2 SASEGT. The CDR3 is CASSALAGGTDTQYF. The CDR3 DNA follows: TGTGCCAGCAGTGCCCTAGCGGGGGGTACAGATACGCAGTATTTT.

The chain has TRBV25-1 and TRBJ2-7, with no clear D. Trimming took 0 bases from V and 3 from J, leaving 6 bases between them. The CDR3 sequence is 13 residues long. The germline V gene has CDR1 MGHDK and CDR2 SYGVNS. The CDR3 reads CASSEYWGYEQYV. As DNA, the CDR3 is TGTGCCAGCAGTGAATATTGGGGCTACGAGCAGTACGTC.

The chain employs TRBV5-6 and TRBJ2-2; 7 bases align to TRBD1. V lost 0 bases, J lost 11 bases, and 16 bases stayed unmatched. Germline assignment: CDR1 SGHDT and CDR2 YYEEEE. The CDR3 totals 17 residues. The CDR3 nucleotides are TGTGCCAGCAGCTTGGTCGGGACAGTAACCTTCCCCTTCGAGCTGTTTTTT. Amino acid sequence: CASSLVGTVTFPFELFF.

This rearrangement joins TRBV11-1 to TRBJ2-3, with 7 bases that match TRBD2. Germline V CDR1 and CDR2: SGHAT, FQDESV (reference sequence). The CDR3 contains 16 residues. With V trimmed by 5 bases and J by 3 bases, 11 bases remained unmatched. CDR3 nucleotide sequence: TGTGCCAGCAGCCCCTCGGGGCGGCGGGAGACAGATACGCAGTATTTT. Protein sequence: CASSPSGRRETDTQYF.

This clone was observed a single time. This chain links TRBV6-6 with TRBJ1-1; no reliable D call. Germline V gene lookup returns CDR1 MNHNY and CDR2 SVGAGI (reference sequence). The V end was cut by 5 bases, the J end by 1 base, with 11 bases between. This CDR3 region has 14 residues. CDR3 sequence: CASSDPGANTEAFF. The CDR3 DNA reads TGTGCCAGCAGTGATCCGGGAGCGAACACTGAAGCTTTCTTT.

In nucleotides, the CDR3 is TGTGCCAGCAGCTTAGCACAGGGGACCTTTGGTGAGCAGTTCTTC. Its protein is CASSLAQGTFGEQFF. The chain couples TRBV7-8 to TRBJ2-1; 7 positions agree with TRBD1. V was clipped by 0 bases and J by 9 bases; unmatched bases: 8. CDR3 length: 15 residues. Germline CDR1 and CDR2: SGHVS and FQNEAQ.

The V and J genes are TRBV5-5 and TRBJ2-7, with D possibly being TRBD2 (5 bases). Trimming removed 2 bases from V and 1 base from J, with 7 bases in between. The CDR3 runs 13 residues. Germline V gene sequence: CDR1 SGHKS, CDR2 YYEKEE (reference sequence). The CDR3 loop is CASSFGVSYEQYV. The DNA of the CDR3 is TGTGCCAGCAGCTTCGGGGTATCCTACGAGCAGTACGTC.

The rearrangement uses TRBV27 and TRBJ1-2; the D gene is possibly TRBD1 (5 bases). This CDR3 comprises 13 residues. CDR1 is MNHEY and CDR2 is SMNVEV in the germline V gene (reference sequence). Trimming cost V 2 bases and J 2 bases, with 6 bases left between them. The CDR3 region has the DNA TGTGCCAGCAGTTTACGACAGAACTATGGCTACACCTTC. Protein: CASSLRQNYGYTF.

The CDR3 region has the DNA TGCGCCAGCAGCGGCGGGACTCCTCAAGAGACCCAGTACTTC. This translates into CASSGGTPQETQYF. The chain joins TRBV5-1 to TRBJ2-5; TRBD2 might be the D (6 bases). Germline V gene data show CDR1 as SGHRS and CDR2 as YFSETQ. Trimming left V 4 bases short and J 2 bases short, with 12 bases between. The CDR3 has 14 amino acids.

In its sample, this clone was seen a few times. The chain links TRBV9 to TRBJ1-4; D gene ambiguous. Between the trimmed V and J ends, which lost 0 bases and 7 bases, there was a span of 10 bases. This CDR3 region has 14 residues. The germline CDR1 and CDR2 sequences are SGDLS and YYNGEE. The DNA of the CDR3 is TGTGCCAGCAGCGTAGGAGGGATCACTGAAAAACTGTTTTTT. The encoded protein is CASSVGGITEKLFF.

This clone has only a few counts. The V gene is TRBV2, the J gene TRBJ2-7; maybe TRBD1 (6 bases). The CDR3 sequence is 18 residues long. Trimming took 5 bases from V and 1 from J, leaving 24 bases between them. Germline V gives CDR1 SNHLY, CDR2 FYNNEI. CDR3 bases: TGTGCCAGCAGTCCCGCCTACGACAGGCATGCCCCTTCCTACGAGCAGTACGTC. It yields the protein CASSPAYDRHAPSYEQYV.

The chain combines TRBV7-2 with TRBJ2-1, with D possibly matching TRBD2 (6 bases). The germline V and J ends were trimmed by 0 bases and 4 bases, with 13 bases remaining between them. The germline V gene has CDR1 SGHTA and CDR2 FQGNSA. CDR3 length equals 16 residues. The CDR3 bases are TGTGCCAGCAGCTTAGCAATTGGGGGGTCTTACAATGAGCAGTTCTTC. Translation: CASSLAIGGSYNEQFF.

This clone was detected only a few times. The chain carries TRBV4-2 and TRBJ2-1; D unclear. The CDR3 is 14 amino acids. V was shortened by 4 bases and J by 6 bases, with 13 bases between the two germline ends. Germline V gene sequence: CDR1 LGHNA, CDR2 YNFKEQ. CDR3 sequence (DNA): TGTGCCAGCAGCCCCTCAGGCCCCCCCAATGAGCAGTTCTTC. It codes for CASSPSGPPNEQFF.

The chain couples TRBV27 to TRBJ2-2; 7 nucleotides align to TRBD1. Germline CDR1 is MNHEY and CDR2 is SMNVEV (reference sequence). This CDR3 spans 17 amino acids. V was pared by 3 bases and J by 0 bases, with 7 bases of the junction left unmatched. CDR3 bases: TGTGCCAGCAGTTTTTACTGGCAGGGGGCGAACACCGGGGAGCTGTTTTTT. The encoded protein is CASSFYWQGANTGELFF.

DNA for the CDR3: TGTGCCAGCAGTTCCACTTCTAGCGGGGGGGGGTACGAGCAGTACGTC. Its translation is CASSSTSSGGGYEQYV. The chain employs TRBV28 and TRBJ2-7, with TRBD2 matching over 12 bases. The CDR3 is 16 residues long. Germline CDR1 is MDHEN and CDR2 is SYDVKM. J was trimmed by 4 bases and V by 4 bases; bases with no gene match: 8.

This chain connects TRBV5-1 to TRBJ2-2, with TRBD1 matching over 8 bases. The germline V gene has CDR1 SGHRS and CDR2 YFSETQ. The junction had 7 bases not matched to a gene; V was cut back by 5 bases and J by 7 bases. CDR3 size: 14 residues. Here the CDR3 reads CASSDTGGNGELFF. The CDR3 DNA is TGCGCCAGCAGTGATACAGGGGGGAACGGGGAGCTGTTTTTT.

This clone was observed a few times. V and J are TRBV25-1 and TRBJ2-1, with 8 bases matching TRBD2. The length of the CDR3 is 15 residues. The germline V gene encodes CDR1 MGHDK and CDR2 SYGVNS. The junction had 10 bases not matched to a gene; V was cut back by 5 bases and J by 7 bases. Here the CDR3 DNA reads TGTGCCAGCAGTCCACTAGTCGGGGGGGGGAATGAGCAGTTCTTC. Amino acids: CASSPLVGGGNEQFF.

This chain links TRBV6-1 with TRBJ1-2, with a weak D call TRBD1 (6 bases). The germline CDR1 and CDR2 sequences are MNHNS and SASEGT. The CDR3 totals 14 residues. V shed 2 bases and J shed 5 bases, with 12 bases lying between them. The chain's CDR3 is CASSEFRQGYGYTF. CDR3 in DNA: TGTGCCAGCAGTGAATTTAGGCAGGGGTATGGCTACACCTTC.

The rearrangement joins TRBV19 to TRBJ2-5; TRBD2 is a possible D gene (6 bases). The CDR3 length is 15 residues. V was shortened by 5 bases and J by 11 bases, with 24 bases between the two germline ends. Germline CDR1 reads LNHDA; CDR2 reads SQIVND (reference sequence). The CDR3 region has the DNA TGTGCCAGTAGTGGGGCACGGCAGGTGACGGGGGAGCAGTACTTC. Its translation is CASSGARQVTGEQYF.

The V and J genes are TRBV5-4 and TRBJ2-2; no definite D call. CDR3 length: 15 residues. CDR1 is SGHNT and CDR2 is YYREEE in the germline V gene (reference sequence). The germline V and J ends were trimmed by 1 base and 1 base, with 8 bases remaining between them. For the CDR3, the DNA is TGTGCCAGCAGCTTGTACCGAGAGAACACCGGGGAGCTGTTTTTT. It yields the protein CASSLYRENTGELFF.